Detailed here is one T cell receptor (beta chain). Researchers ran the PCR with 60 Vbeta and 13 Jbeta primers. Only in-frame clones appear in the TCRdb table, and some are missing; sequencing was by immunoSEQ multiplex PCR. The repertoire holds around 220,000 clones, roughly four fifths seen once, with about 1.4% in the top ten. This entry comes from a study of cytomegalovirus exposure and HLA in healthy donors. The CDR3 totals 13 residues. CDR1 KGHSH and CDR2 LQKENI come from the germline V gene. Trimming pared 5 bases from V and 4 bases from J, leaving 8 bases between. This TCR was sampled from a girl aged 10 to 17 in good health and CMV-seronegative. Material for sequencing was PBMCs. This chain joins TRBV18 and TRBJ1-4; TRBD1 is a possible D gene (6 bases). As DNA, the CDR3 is TGTGCCAGCTCAGGGGGCCGTAATGAAAAACTGTTTTTT. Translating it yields CASSGGRNEKLFF.